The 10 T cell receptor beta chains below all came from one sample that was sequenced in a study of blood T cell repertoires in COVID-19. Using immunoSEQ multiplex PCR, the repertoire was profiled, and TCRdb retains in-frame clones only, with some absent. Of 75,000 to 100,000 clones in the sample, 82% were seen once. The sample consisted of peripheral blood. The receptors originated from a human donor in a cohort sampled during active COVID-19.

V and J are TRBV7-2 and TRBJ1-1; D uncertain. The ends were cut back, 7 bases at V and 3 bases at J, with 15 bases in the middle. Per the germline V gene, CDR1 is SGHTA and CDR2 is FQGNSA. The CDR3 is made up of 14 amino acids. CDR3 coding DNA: TGTGCCAGCACCCCCTCGTGGGGAGACACTGAAGCTTTCTTT. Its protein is CASTPSWGDTEAFF.

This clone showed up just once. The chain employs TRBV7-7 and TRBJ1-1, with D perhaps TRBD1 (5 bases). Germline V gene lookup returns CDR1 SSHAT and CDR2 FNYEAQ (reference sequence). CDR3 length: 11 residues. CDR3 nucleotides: TGTGCTAGCGGGGCGGACACTGAAGCTTTCTTT. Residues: CASGADTEAFF.

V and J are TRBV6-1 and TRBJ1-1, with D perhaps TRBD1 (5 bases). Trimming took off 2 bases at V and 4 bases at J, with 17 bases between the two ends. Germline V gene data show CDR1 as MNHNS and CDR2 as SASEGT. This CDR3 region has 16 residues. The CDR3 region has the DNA TGTGCCAGCAGTGAAAGCGGGTGGGGGAGGGGCACTGAAGCTTTCTTT. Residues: CASSESGWGRGTEAFF.

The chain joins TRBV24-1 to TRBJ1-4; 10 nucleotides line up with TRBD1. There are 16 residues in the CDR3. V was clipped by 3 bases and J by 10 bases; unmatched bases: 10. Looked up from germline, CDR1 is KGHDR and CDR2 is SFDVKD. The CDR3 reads CATSDNRDRGRGKLFF. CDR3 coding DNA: TGTGCCACCAGTGATAACCGGGACAGGGGTCGAGGAAAACTGTTTTTT.

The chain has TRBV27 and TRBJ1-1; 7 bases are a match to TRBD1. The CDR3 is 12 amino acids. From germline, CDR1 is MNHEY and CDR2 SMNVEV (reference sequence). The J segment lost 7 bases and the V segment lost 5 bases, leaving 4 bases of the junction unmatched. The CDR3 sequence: CASSLRQGEAFF. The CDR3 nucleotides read TGTGCCAGCAGTCTACGACAGGGTGAAGCTTTCTTT.

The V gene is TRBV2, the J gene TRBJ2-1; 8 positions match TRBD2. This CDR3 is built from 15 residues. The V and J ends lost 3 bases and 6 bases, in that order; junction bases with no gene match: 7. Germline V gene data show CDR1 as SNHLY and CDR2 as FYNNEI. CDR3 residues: CASSEVRTSRNEQFF. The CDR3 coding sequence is TGTGCCAGCAGTGAGGTTCGGACTAGCCGCAATGAGCAGTTCTTC. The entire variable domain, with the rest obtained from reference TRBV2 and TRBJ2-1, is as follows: EPEVTQTPSHQVTQMGQEVILRCVPISNHLYFYWYRQILGQKVEFLVSFYNNEISEKSEIFDDQFSVERPDGSNFTLKIRSTKLEDSAMYFCASSEVRTSRNEQFFGPGTRLTVL.

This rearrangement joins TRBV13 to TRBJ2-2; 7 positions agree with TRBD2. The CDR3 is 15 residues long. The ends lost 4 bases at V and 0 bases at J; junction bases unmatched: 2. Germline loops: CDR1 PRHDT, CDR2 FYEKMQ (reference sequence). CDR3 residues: CASSSGLTNTGELFF. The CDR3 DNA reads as TGTGCCAGCAGCTCGGGACTAACGAACACCGGGGAGCTGTTTTTT. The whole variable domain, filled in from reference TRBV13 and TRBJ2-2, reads AAGVIQSPRHLIKEKRETATLKCYPIPRHDTVYWYQQGPGQDPQFLISFYEKMQSDKGSIPDRFSAQQFSDYHSELNMSSLELGDSALYFCASSSGLTNTGELFFGEGSRLTVL.

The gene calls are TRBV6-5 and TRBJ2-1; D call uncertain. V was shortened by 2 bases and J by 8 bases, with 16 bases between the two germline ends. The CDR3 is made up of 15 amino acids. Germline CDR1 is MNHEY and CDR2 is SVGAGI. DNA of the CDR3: TGTGCCAGCAGTTACGGTCTAGTCCTTGAGGATGAGCAGTTCTTC. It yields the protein CASSYGLVLEDEQFF.

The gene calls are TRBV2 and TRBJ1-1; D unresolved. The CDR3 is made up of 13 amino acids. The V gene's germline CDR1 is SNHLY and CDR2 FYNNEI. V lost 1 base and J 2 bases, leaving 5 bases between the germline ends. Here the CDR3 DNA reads TGTGCCAGCAGTGAAGGCCTAAACACTGAAGCTTTCTTT. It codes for CASSEGLNTEAFF.

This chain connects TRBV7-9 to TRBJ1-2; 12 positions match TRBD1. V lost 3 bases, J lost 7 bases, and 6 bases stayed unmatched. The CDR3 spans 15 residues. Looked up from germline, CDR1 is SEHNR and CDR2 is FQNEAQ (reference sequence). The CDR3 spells CASSFFRDRGLGYTF. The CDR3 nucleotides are TGTGCCAGCAGCTTTTTCCGGGACAGGGGGCTTGGCTACACCTTC.